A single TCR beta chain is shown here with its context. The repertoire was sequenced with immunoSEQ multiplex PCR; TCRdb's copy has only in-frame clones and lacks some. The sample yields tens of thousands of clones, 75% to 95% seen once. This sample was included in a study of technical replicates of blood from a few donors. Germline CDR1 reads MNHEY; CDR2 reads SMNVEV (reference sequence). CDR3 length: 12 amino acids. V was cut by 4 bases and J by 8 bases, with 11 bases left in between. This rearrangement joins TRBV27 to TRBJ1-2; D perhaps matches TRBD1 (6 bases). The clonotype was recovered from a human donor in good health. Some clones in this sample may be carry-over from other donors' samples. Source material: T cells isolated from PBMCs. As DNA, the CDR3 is TGTGCCAGCAGTTCCAGGGGTGGGGGCTACACCTTC. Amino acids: CASSSRGGGYTF.